This T cell receptor beta chain stems from a study of yellow fever vaccine responses in identical twins. Whole-study results and caveats: The authors reported partly convergent, partly personalized vaccine responses in identical twins.

TCRdb independently ran MiXCR on the RT-PCR reads; one entry per CDR3 protein. The sample holds thousands of distinct CDR3 sequences; about 86% are singletons and the top ten take about 3.7%. Germline-derived CDR1 and CDR2 are SGHNT and YYREEE (reference sequence). The length of the CDR3 is 14 residues. V was cut by 0 bases and J by 2 bases, with 9 bases left in between. Details on this clonotype: Its matching antigen is unknown.

The rearrangement links TRBV5-4 to TRBJ2-7; D remains unclear. This TCR came from a woman younger than 35 who received the yellow fever vaccine. The sample here was T cells from blood (PBMCs), unsorted or a sorted subset (not recorded which), taken before or after yellow fever vaccination (not recorded which). CDR3 loop: CASSLDRGPYEQYF. In DNA, the CDR3 is TGTGCCAGCAGCTTGGATCGCGGCCCCTACGAGCAGTACTTC.